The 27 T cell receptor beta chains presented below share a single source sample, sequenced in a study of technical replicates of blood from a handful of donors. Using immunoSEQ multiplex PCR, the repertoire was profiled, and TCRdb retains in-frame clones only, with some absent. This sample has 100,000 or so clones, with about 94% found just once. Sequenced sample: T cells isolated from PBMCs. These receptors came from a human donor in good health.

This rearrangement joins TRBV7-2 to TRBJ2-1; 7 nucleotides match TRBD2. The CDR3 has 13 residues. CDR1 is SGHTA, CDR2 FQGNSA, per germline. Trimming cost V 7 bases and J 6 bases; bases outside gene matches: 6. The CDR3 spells CASTLRLANEQFF. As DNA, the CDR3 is TGTGCCAGCACCCTACGACTAGCCAATGAGCAGTTCTTC. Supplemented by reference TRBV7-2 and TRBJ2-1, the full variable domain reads GAGVSQSPSNKVTEKGKDVELRCDPISGHTALYWYRQSLGQGLEFLIYFQGNSAPDKSGLPSDRFSAERTGGSVSTLTIQRTQQEDSAVYLCASTLRLANEQFFGPGTRLTVL.

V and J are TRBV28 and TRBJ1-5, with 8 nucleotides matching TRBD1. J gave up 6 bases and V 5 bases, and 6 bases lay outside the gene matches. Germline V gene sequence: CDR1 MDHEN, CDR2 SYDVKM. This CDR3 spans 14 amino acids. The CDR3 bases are TGTGCCAGCAGTCCCCAGGGGGCGACTCAGCCCCAGCATTTT. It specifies CASSPQGATQPQHF. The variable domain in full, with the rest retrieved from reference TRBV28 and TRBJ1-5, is DVKVTQSSRYLVKRTGEKVFLECVQDMDHENMFWYRQDPGLGLRLIYFSYDVKMKEKGDIPEGYSVSREKKERFSLILESASTNQTSMYLCASSPQGATQPQHFGDGTRLSIL.

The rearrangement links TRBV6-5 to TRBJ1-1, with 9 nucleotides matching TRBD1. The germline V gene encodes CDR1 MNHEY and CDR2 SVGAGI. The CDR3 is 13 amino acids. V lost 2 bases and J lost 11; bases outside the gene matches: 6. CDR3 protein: CASSYISGTGAFF. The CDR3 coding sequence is TGTGCCAGCAGTTACATCTCCGGGACAGGGGCTTTCTTT.

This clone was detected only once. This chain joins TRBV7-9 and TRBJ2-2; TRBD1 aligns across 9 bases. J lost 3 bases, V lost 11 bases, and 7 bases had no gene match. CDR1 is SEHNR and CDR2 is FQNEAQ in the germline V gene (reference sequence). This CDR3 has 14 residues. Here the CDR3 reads CAGRDRVDTGELFF. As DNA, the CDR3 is TGTGCCGGCCGGGACAGGGTTGACACCGGGGAGCTGTTTTTT. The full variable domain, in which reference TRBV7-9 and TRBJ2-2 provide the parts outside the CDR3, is DTGVSQNPRHKITKRGQNVTFRCDPISEHNRLYWYRQTLGQGPEFLTYFQNEAQLEKSRLLSDRFSAERPKGSFSTLEIQRTEQGDSAMYLCAGRDRVDTGELFFGEGSRLTVL.

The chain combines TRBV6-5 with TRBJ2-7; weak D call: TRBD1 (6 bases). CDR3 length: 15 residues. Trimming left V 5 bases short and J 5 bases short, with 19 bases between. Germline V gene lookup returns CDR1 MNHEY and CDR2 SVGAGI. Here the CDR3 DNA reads TGTGCCAGCAGTCCAGGGGCTCCGGGTCGCGACGAGCAGTACTTC. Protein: CASSPGAPGRDEQYF.

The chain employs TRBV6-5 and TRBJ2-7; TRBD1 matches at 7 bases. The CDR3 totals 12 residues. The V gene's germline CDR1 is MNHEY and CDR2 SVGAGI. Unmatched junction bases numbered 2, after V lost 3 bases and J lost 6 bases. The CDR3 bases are TGTGCCAGCAGTTATGACAGGGCCGAGCAGTACTTC. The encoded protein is CASSYDRAEQYF.

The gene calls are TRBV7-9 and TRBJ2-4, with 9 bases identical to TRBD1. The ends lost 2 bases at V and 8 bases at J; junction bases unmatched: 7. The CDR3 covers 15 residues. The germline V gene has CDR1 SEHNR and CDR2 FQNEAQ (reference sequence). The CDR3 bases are TGTGCCAGCAGCTTAATTGCGCGACAGGGGGACATTCAGTACTTC. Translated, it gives CASSLIARQGDIQYF.

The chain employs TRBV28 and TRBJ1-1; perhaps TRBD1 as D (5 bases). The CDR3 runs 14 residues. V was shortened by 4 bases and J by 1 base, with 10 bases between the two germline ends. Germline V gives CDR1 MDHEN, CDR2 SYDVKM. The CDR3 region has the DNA TGTGCCAGCAGTTCCCCCGGGGGGAACACTGAAGCTTTCTTT. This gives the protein CASSSPGGNTEAFF.

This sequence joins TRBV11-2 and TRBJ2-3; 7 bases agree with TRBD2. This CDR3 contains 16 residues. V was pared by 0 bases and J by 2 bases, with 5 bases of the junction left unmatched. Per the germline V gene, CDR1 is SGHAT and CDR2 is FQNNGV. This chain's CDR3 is CASSLEAGVNTDTQYF. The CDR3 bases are TGTGCCAGCAGCTTAGAGGCGGGGGTGAACACAGATACGCAGTATTTT.

The CDR3 sequence: CASSLGTGFGETQYF. The CDR3, as DNA: TGCGCCAGCAGCTTGGGGACAGGGTTTGGGGAGACCCAGTACTTC. J is TRBJ2-5 and V is TRBV5-1, with 8 bases aligning to TRBD1. J gave up 5 bases and V 0 bases, and 6 bases lay outside the gene matches. CDR3 length: 15 residues. Germline values: CDR1 SGHRS, CDR2 YFSETQ.

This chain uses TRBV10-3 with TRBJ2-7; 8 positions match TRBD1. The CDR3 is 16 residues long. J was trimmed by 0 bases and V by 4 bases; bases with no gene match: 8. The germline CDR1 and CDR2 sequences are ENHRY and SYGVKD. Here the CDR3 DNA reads TGTGCCATCAGTGCACCCGACAGGGGAGGCTCCTACGAGCAGTACTTC. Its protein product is CAISAPDRGGSYEQYF.

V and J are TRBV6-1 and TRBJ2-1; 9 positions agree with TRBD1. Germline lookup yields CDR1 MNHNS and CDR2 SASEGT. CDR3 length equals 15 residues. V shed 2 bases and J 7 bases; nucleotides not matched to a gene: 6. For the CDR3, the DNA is TGTGCCAGCAGTGAAAGGGACAGGGAATTTAATGAGCAGTTCTTC. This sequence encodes CASSERDREFNEQFF.

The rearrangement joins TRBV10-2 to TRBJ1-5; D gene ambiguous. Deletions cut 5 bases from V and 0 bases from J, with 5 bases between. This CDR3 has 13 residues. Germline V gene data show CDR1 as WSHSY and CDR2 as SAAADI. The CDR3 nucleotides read TGCGCCAGCAGTTACTATAGCAATCAGCCCCAGCATTTT. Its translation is CASSYYSNQPQHF.

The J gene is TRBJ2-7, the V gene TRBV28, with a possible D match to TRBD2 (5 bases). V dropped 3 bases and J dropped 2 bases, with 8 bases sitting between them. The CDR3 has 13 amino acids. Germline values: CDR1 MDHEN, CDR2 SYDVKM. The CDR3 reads CASSFGNTYEQYF. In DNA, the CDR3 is TGTGCCAGCAGTTTCGGGAATACCTACGAGCAGTACTTC.

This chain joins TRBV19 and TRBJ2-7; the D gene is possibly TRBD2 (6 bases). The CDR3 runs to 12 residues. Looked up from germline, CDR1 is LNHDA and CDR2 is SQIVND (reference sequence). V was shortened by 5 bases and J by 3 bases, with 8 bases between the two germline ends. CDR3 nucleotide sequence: TGTGCCAGTAGTGGGGGACTCTACGAGCAGTACTTC. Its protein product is CASSGGLYEQYF. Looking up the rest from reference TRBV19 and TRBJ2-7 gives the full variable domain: DGGITQSPKYLFRKEGQNVTLSCEQNLNHDAMYWYRQDPGQGLRLIYYSQIVNDFQKGDIAEGYSVSREKKESFPLTVTSAQKNPTAFYLCASSGGLYEQYFGPGTRLTVT.

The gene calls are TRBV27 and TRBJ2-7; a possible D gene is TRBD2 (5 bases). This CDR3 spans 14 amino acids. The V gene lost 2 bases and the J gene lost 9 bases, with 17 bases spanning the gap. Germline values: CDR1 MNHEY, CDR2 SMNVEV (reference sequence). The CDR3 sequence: CASSLEASSALQYF. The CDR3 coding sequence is TGTGCCAGCAGTTTAGAGGCTAGCTCCGCCTTGCAGTACTTC.

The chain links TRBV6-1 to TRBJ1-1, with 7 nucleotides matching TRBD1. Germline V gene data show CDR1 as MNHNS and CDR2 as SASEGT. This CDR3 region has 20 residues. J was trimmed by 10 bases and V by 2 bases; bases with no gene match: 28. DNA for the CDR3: TGTGCCAGCAGTGAATTCGTCGCCTTGCTAGAGGGGGCGCATGTTTCCGTAGCTTTCTTT. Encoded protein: CASSEFVALLEGAHVSVAFF.

CDR3 bases: TGTGCCAGCAGCGTAGTAGGGACAGGGCACATGAACACTGAAGCTTTCTTT. Its protein is CASSVVGTGHMNTEAFF. The V gene is TRBV9, the J gene TRBJ1-1; 9 bases agree with TRBD1. This CDR3 is 17 amino acids long. CDR1 is SGDLS and CDR2 is YYNGEE in the germline V gene. The ends lost 0 bases at V and 0 bases at J; junction bases unmatched: 6.

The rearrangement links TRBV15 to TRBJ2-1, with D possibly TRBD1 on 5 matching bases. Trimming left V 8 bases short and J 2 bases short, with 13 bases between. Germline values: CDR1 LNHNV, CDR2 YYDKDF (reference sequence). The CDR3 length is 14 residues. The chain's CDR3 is CATSPQDPYNEQFF. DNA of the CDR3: TGTGCCACCTCCCCACAGGACCCCTACAATGAGCAGTTCTTC.

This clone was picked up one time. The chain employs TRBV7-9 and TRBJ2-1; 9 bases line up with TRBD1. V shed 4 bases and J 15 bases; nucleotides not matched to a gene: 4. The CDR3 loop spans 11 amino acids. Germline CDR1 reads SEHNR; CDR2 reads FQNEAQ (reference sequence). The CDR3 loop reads CASSSDRGSFF. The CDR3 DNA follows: TGTGCCAGCAGCTCAGACAGGGGGTCGTTCTTC.

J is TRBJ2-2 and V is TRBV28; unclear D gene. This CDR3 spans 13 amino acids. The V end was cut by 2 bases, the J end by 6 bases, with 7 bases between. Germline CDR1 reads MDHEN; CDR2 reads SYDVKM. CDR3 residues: CASSLISSGELFF. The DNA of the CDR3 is TGTGCCAGCAGTTTAATCTCTTCCGGGGAGCTGTTTTTT.

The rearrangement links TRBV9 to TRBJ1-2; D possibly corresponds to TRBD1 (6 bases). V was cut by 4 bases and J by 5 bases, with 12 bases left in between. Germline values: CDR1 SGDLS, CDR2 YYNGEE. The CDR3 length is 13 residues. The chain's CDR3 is CASSRRGGYGYTF. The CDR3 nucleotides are TGTGCCAGCAGCCGCAGGGGAGGGTATGGCTACACCTTC.

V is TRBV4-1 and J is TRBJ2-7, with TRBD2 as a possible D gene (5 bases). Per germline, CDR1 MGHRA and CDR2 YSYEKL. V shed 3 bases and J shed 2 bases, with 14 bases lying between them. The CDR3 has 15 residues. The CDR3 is CASSHQRESTYEQYF. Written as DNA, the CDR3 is TGCGCCAGCAGCCATCAGAGGGAGAGCACCTACGAGCAGTACTTC.

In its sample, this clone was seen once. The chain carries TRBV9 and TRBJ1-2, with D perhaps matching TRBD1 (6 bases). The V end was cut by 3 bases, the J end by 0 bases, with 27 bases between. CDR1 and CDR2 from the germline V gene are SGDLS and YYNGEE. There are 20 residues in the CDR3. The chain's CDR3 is CASSDQSDRRQFESNYGYTF. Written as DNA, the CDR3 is TGTGCCAGCAGCGACCAGTCCGACAGGCGCCAATTTGAGTCTAACTATGGCTACACCTTC. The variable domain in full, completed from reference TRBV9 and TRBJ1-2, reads DSGVTQTPKHLITATGQRVTLRCSPRSGDLSVYWYQQSLDQGLQFLIQYYNGEERAKGNILERFSAQQFPDLHSELNLSSLELGDSALYFCASSDQSDRRQFESNYGYTFGSGTRLTVV.

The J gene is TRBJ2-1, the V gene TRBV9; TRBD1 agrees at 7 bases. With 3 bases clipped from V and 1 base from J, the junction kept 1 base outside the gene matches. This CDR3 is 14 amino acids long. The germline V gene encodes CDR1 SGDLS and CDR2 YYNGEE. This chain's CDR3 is CASSDRGSYNEQFF. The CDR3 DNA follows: TGTGCCAGCAGCGACAGGGGTTCCTACAATGAGCAGTTCTTC.

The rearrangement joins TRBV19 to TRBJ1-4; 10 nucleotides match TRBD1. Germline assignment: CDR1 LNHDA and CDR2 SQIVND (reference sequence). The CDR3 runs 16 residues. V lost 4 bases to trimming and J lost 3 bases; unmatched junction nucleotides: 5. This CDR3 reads CASSSGTGVSNEKLFF. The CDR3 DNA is TGTGCCAGTAGTAGTGGGACAGGGGTTTCTAATGAAAAACTGTTTTTT.

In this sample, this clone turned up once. The CDR3 DNA reads TGTGCCAGCAGTGAGACAGGGGATGGCTACACCTTC. This translates into CASSETGDGYTF. The gene calls are TRBV6-6 and TRBJ1-2; TRBD1 agrees at 8 bases. There are 12 residues in the CDR3. Per germline, CDR1 MNHNY and CDR2 SVGAGI (reference sequence). Trimming took 5 bases from V and 6 from J; bases not matched to a gene: 2.